This is a list of T cell receptor beta chains from one sample in a study of beta chain features in type 1 diabetes. Repertoires were generated with immunoSEQ multiplex PCR, while TCRdb's copy carries only in-frame clones and drops some. The repertoire holds around 250,000 clones, less than 35% seen once, with approximately 4% in the top ten. Sequenced sample: central memory CD4+ T cells from blood. All receptors come from a man between 25 and 39 years old in good health. Both conserved end residues are part of each CDR3.

TRBJ2-1 | 17 | TRBV7-2 | CASSLVGLADSYNEQFF
TRBJ2-1 | 14 | TRBV6-1 | CASSDQRGLNEQFF
TRBJ2-5 | 14 | TRBV18 | CASSLNPGAETQYF
TRBJ2-4 | 14 | TRBV28 | CAGSSGQAKNIQYF
TRBJ2-3 | 13 | TRBV21-1 | CASSSSETDTQYF
TRBJ2-1 | 16 | TRBV7-6 | CASSPLQGTSYNEQFF
TRBJ2-5 | 13 | TRBV2 | CAGNRAFQETQYF
TRBJ1-1 | 13 | TRBV6-6 | CASSTLQNTEAFF
TRBJ2-3 | 11 | TRBV7-2 | CASSLENTQYF
TRBJ1-2 | 14 | TRBV29-1 | CSALLPTGGYGYTF
TRBJ2-1 | 12 | TRBV6-5 | CASWDRGYEQFF